This T cell receptor (beta chain) was identified in a study of cytomegalovirus exposure and HLA in healthy donors. Study-level findings and limits: Three chains tied to CMV proved CMV antigen-specific in vitro. Looking again later, the authors saw that most CMV-associated TCR beta chains seemed HLA-restricted. Some highly shared sequence variants likely arose as a pipeline artifact.

Concerning this clone: Its antigen is not identified.

Use of 60 Vbeta and 13 Jbeta primers characterized the PCR. Repertoires were generated with immunoSEQ multiplex PCR, while TCRdb's copy carries only in-frame clones and drops some. The sample table includes approximately 38,000 clones. Germline assignment: CDR1 PRHDT and CDR2 FYEKMQ (reference sequence). This CDR3 comprises 14 residues. V shed 0 bases and J 10 bases; nucleotides not matched to a gene: 7. Sequenced material: PBMCs. V and J are TRBV13 and TRBJ1-1, with TRBD1 matching 8 bases. This clonotype was obtained from a man in his forties in good health and CMV-seropositive. CDR3 protein: CASSLGPDRDGAFF. The CDR3 bases are TGTGCCAGCAGCTTAGGCCCGGACAGGGACGGAGCTTTCTTT. Together with reference TRBV13 and TRBJ1-1, the CDR3 gives the full variable domain: AAGVIQSPRHLIKEKRETATLKCYPIPRHDTVYWYQQGPGQDPQFLISFYEKMQSDKGSIPDRFSAQQFSDYHSELNMSSLELGDSALYFCASSLGPDRDGAFFGQGTRLTVV.